This T cell receptor (beta chain) was identified in a study of beta chain features in type 1 diabetes. Study-level findings and limits: PCR may have favored shorter templates equally in patients and controls. Among all four CD4+ subsets, Type 1 diabetes patients had TCRB CDR3s that were moderately but significantly shorter.

Of note for this clone: Its antigen remains unidentified.

Isolated RNA was reverse transcribed in full, so expressed TCRB transcripts were sequenced. Sequencing was performed with immunoSEQ multiplex PCR; in TCRdb, only in-frame clones are kept and a portion is missing. Among roughly 700,000 clones, around an eighth were seen once, and the ten largest hold roughly 0.022%. Germline CDR1 SGDLS, CDR2 YYNGEE. V gave up 0 bases and J gave up 5 bases, with 9 bases separating them. CDR3 length: 14 residues. Only one heparinised blood draw was taken per donor, and its volume averaged about 120 mL. The chain links TRBV9 to TRBJ1-5; D is ambiguous. The TCR was taken from a young man with type 1 diabetes. The sequenced sample consisted of naive CD4+ T cells from blood. The CDR3 loop reads CASSVEADYQPQHF. The CDR3, as DNA: TGTGCCAGCAGCGTAGAGGCAGACTATCAGCCCCAGCATTTT.